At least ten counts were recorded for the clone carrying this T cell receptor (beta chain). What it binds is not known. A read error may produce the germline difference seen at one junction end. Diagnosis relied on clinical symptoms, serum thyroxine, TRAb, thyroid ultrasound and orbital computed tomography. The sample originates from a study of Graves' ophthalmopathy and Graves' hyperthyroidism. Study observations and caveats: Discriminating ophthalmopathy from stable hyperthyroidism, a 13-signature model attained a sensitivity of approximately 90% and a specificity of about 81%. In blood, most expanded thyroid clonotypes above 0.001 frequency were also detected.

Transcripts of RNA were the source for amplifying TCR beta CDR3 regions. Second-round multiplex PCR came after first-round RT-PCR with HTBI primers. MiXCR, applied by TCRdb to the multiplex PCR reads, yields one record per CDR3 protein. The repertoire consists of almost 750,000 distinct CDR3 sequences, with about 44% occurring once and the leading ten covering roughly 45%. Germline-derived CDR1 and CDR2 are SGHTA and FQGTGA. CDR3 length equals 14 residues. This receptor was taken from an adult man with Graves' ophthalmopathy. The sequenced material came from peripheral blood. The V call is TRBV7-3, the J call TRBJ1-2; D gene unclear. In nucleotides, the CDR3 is TGCGCCAGCCGGAGGGCGGGAGAAAACTATGGCTACACCTTC. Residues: CASRRAGENYGYTF.